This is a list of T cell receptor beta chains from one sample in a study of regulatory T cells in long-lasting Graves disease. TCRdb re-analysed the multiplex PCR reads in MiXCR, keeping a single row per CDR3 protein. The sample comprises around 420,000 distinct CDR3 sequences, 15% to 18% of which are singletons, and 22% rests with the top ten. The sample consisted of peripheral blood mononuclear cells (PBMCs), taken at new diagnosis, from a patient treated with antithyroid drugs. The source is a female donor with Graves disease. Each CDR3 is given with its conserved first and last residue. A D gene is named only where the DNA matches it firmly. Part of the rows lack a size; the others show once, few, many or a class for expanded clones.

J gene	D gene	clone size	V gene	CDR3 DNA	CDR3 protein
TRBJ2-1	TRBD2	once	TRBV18	TGTGCCAGTAGTACCCAAGCGGGAGCGAATGAGCAGTTCTTC	CASSTQAGANEQFF
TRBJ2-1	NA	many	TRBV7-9	TGTGCCAGCAGCTTTGAACGGGAGCAGTTCTTC	CASSFEREQFF
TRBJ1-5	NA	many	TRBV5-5	TGTGCCAGCAGCTCCAGACTATCCGGGACTGAGGCTACCAATCAGCCCCAGCATTTT	CASSSRLSGTEATNQPQHF
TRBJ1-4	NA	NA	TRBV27	TGTGCCAGCAGTTTAAGGGGAAACATAGAAAAACTGTTTTTT	CASSLRGNIEKLFF
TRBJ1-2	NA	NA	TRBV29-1	TGCAGCGTTCGCACGGACTATAACTATGGCTACACCTTC	CSVRTDYNYGYTF
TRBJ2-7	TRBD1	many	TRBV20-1	TGCAGTGCTAGAGTGACAGGGGGGGTATACGAGCAGTACTTC	CSARVTGGVYEQYF
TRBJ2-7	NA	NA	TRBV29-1	TGCAGCGTTGAAGTCGGCGGGACTCCCTACGAGCAGTACTTC	CSVEVGGTPYEQYF
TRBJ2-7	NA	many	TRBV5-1	TGCGCCAGCAGCTTGGCTGCGGGACCCCTTTACGAGCAGTACTTC	CASSLAAGPLYEQYF
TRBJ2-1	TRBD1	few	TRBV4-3	TGCGCCAGCAGCCATCACCGGGACAGGGGGGAGAATGAGCAGTTCTTC	CASSHHRDRGENEQFF
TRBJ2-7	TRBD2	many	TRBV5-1	TGCGCCAGCAGCTTGGGGGCTAGCGGAGAGGACGAGCAGTACTTC	CASSLGASGEDEQYF
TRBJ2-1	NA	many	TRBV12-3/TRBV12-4	TGTGCCAGCAGCCCCAAGAACAATGAGCAGTTCTTC	CASSPKNNEQFF
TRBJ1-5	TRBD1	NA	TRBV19	TGTGCCAGTACAGATGACAGGGGATGGAATCAGCCCCAGCATTTT	CASTDDRGWNQPQHF
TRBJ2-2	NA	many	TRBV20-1	TGCAGTGCTAGAGCCCACGCCGCGAACACCGGGGAGCTGTTTTTT	CSARAHAANTGELFF
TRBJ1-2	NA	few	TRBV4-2	TGTGCCAGCAGCCAAGATCGTGGGGGTGGCTACACCTTC	CASSQDRGGGYTF
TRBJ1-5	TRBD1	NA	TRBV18	TGTGCCAGCTCACCGGAAAACAGGGGGCAGCCCCAGCATTTT	CASSPENRGQPQHF
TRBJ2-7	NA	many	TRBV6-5	TGTGCCAGCAGTTCAGGACTGACACACTACGAGCAGTACTTC	CASSSGLTHYEQYF
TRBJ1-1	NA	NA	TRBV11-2	TGTGCCAGCAGCCCCTACCCTGACCGAACCACAGGCACTGAAGCTTTCTTT	CASSPYPDRTTGTEAFF
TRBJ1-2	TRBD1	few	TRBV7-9	TGTGCCAGCAGCTTCGGACAGGGCTCAGGGGTCGGCTACACCTTC	CASSFGQGSGVGYTF
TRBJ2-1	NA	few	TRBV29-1	TGCAGCGTTGAACGTTTAGCGTCACACAGGGAACGAGTCCACAATGAGCAGTTCTTC	CSVERLASHRERVHNEQFF
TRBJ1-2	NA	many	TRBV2	TGTGCCAGCGAATCGTGGGTTCGACCAGACTATGGCTACACCTTC	CASESWVRPDYGYTF
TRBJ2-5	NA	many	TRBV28	TGTGCCAGCAGGCCTCGGCTGTCCCGCTTACAAGAGACCCAGTACTTC	CASRPRLSRLQETQYF
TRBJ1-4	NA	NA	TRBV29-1	TGCAGCGTTCTATCCTACGAACAGGGAGATAATGAAAAACTGTTTTTT	CSVLSYEQGDNEKLFF
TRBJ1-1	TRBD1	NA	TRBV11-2	TGTGCCAGCAGCTTAGGGGACAGGGGAAGTAGGACTGAAGCTTTCTTT	CASSLGDRGSRTEAFF
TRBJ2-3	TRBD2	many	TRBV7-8	TGTGCCAGCAGCTTAGGGACTAGCGGGAGGGCAGATACGCAGTATTTT	CASSLGTSGRADTQYF
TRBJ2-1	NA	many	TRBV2	TGTGCCAGCAGGTGGGCAGGGATCTACAATGAGCAGTTCTTC	CASRWAGIYNEQFF
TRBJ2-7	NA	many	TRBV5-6	TGTGCCAGCAGCAGGGTGGAGACATTACGTTTCGAGCAGTACTTC	CASSRVETLRFEQYF
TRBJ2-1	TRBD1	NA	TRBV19	TGTGCCAGTAGTATCGGGACAGGGAGAGTGAATGAGCAGTTCTTC	CASSIGTGRVNEQFF
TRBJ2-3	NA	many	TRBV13	TGTGCCAGCACCCTACGGCCTAACACAGATACGCAGTATTTT	CASTLRPNTDTQYF
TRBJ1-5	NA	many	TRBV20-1	TGCAGTGCTAGCCCCGGCCACAATCAGCCCCAGCATTTT	CSASPGHNQPQHF
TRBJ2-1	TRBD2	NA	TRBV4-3	TGCGCCAGCAGCCATGAGGGACTAAACAATGAGCAGTTCTTC	CASSHEGLNNEQFF
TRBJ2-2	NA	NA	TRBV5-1	TGCGCCAGCAGCTTTGGGCAGGCGAACACCGGGGAGCTGTTTTTT	CASSFGQANTGELFF
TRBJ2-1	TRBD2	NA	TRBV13	TGTGCCAGCAGCACCTTATTGACTAGCGGTGGCTGGCGTGAGCAGTTCTTC	CASSTLLTSGGWREQFF
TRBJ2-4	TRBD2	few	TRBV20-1	TGCAGTGCTAGAGAAGGCGGGAGTAACATTCAGTACTTC	CSAREGGSNIQYF
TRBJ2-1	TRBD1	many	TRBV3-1	TGTGCCAGCAGCCAAGATACCTCAGGGGGTGAGCAGTTCTTC	CASSQDTSGGEQFF
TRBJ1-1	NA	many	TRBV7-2	TGTGCCAGCAGCGCCCTAGGTGGAACTGAAGCTTTCTTT	CASSALGGTEAFF
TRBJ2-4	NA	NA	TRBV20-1	TGCAGTGCTAGAAGAGGGGTAGCCAAAAACATTCAGTACTTC	CSARRGVAKNIQYF
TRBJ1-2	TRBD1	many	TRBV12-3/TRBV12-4	TGTGCCAGCAGCCCGACAGGGGTTGGTGGCTACACCTTC	CASSPTGVGGYTF
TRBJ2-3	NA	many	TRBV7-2	TGTGCCAGCAGCTTAGGCGGCAGGGGCACAGATACGCAGTATTTT	CASSLGGRGTDTQYF
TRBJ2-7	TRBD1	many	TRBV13	TGTGCCAGCAGCCCGTGGCGAGGGGGCACAGACGAGCAGTACTTC	CASSPWRGGTDEQYF
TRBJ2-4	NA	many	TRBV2	TGTGCCAGCAGTGAACAGGGTCGTGACATTCAGTACTTC	CASSEQGRDIQYF
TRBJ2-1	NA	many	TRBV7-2	TGTGCCAGCAGCTTAGAGGGGGAGCCCTACAATGAGCAGTTCTTC	CASSLEGEPYNEQFF
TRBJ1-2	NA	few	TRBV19	TGTGCCAGTAGTAGGCTCCGGGGGCGAGGACATGGCTACACCTTC	CASSRLRGRGHGYTF
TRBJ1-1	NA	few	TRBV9	TGTGCCAGCAGCAAAATGCCTGTTGAAAACTCAATGAACACTGAAGCTTTCTTT	CASSKMPVENSMNTEAFF
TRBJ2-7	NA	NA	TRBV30	TGTGCCTGGAGTGGAGGGTTGGAGCAGTACTTC	CAWSGGLEQYF
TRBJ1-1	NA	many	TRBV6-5	TGTGCCAGCAGTTCAGGGATCGACCCTGAAGCTTTCTTT	CASSSGIDPEAFF
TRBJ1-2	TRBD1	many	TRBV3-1	TGTGCCAGCAGGCCCGGAGGAGGGGGCTCGGCCTATGGCTACACCTTC	CASRPGGGGSAYGYTF
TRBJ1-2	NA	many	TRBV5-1	TGCGCCAGCAGCTTCGGGGACTCCCTATCCTATGGCTACGCCTTC	CASSFGDSLSYGYAF
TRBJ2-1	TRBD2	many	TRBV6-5	TGTGCCAGCAGTTACTACGGACTAGCTAATGAGCAGTTCTTC	CASSYYGLANEQFF
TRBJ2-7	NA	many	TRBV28	TGTGCCAGCAGTATGGTAGACCGGAAATACTTC	CASSMVDRKYF